This TCR beta chain was sequenced during a study of T cell clonality in common variable immunodeficiency. General study findings and limits: CVID patient heterogeneity limited repertoire-clinical complication correlations.

Trimming took off 4 bases at V and 8 bases at J, with 15 bases between the two ends. Germline CDR1 and CDR2: SGHKS and YYEKEE (reference sequence). This CDR3 region has 14 residues. Here immunoSEQ multiplex PCR was the method, and the copy in TCRdb shows in-frame clones only, minus some. The sample holds 50,000 to 60,000 clones, and no clone turns up only once. This clone was counted many times. Antigen: not known. Coverage ceases 3 residues before the CDR3 finishes, and the germline J gene fills in the end. Sequenced material: peripheral blood mononuclear cells. The sequence derives from a person aged 18 to 75 in good health. The chain is built from TRBV5-5 and TRBJ1-4, with D perhaps TRBD1 (5 bases). The CDR3 sequence: CASSRRQGEEKLFF. The CDR3 DNA, read in part, is TGTGCCAGCAGCCGAAGGCAGGGTGAAGAAAAA.